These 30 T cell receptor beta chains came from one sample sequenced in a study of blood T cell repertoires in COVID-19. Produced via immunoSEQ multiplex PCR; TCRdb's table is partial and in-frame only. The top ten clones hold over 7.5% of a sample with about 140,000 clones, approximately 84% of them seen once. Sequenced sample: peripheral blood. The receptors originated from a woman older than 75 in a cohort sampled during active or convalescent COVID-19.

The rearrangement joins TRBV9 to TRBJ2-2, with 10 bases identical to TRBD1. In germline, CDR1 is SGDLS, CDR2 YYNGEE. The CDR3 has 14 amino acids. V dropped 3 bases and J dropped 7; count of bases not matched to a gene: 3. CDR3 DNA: TGTGCCAGCAGCGCGACAGGGGGCATCGGGGAGCTGTTTTTT. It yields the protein CASSATGGIGELFF.

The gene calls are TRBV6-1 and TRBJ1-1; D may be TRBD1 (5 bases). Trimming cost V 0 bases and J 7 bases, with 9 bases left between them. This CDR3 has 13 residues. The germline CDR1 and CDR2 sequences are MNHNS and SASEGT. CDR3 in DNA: TGTGCCAGCAGTGAAGCGAGACAGTATGAAGCTTTCTTT. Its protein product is CASSEARQYEAFF.

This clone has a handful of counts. CDR3 region: CASSLHVRGGYNEQFF. The CDR3 region has the DNA TGTGCCAGCAGCCTCCACGTCCGCGGGGGCTACAATGAGCAGTTCTTC. The genes are TRBV9 and TRBJ2-1; 7 positions agree with TRBD2. The CDR3 loop spans 16 amino acids. Losses at the gene ends were 4 bases for V and 3 bases for J; bases not matched to a gene: 10. In germline, CDR1 is SGDLS, CDR2 YYNGEE.

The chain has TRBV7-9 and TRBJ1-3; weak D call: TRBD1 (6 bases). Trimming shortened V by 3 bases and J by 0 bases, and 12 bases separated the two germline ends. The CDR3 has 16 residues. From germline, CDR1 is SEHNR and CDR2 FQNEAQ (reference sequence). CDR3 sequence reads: CASSFFRGYSGNTIYF. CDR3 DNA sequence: TGTGCCAGCAGCTTCTTCAGGGGTTACTCTGGAAACACCATATATTTT.

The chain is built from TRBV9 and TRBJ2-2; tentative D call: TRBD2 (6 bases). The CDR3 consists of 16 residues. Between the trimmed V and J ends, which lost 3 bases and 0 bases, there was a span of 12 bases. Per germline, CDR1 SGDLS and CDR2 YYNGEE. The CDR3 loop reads CASSASAYANTGELFF. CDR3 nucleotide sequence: TGTGCCAGCAGCGCTAGCGCCTACGCGAACACCGGGGAGCTGTTTTTT.

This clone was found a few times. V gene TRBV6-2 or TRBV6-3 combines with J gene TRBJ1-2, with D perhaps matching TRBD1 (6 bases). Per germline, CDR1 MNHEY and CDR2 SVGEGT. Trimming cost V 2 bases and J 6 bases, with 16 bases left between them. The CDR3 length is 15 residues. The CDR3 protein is CASSYPPAGEDGYTF. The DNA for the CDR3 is TGTGCCAGCAGTTACCCACCAGCAGGGGAAGATGGCTACACCTTC.

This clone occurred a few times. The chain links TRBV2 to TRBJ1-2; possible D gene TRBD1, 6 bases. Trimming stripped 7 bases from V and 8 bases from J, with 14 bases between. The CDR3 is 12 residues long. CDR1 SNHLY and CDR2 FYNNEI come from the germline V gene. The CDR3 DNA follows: TGTGCCAGCAAGTCCACAGGGATAGGCTACACCTTC. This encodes CASKSTGIGYTF.

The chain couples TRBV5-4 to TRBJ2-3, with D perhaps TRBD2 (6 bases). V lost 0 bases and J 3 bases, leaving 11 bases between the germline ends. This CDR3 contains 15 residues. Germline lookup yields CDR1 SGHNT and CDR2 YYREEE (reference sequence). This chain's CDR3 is CASSLASSGTDTQYF. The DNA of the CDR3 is TGTGCCAGCAGCTTGGCCTCGAGCGGGACAGATACGCAGTATTTT.

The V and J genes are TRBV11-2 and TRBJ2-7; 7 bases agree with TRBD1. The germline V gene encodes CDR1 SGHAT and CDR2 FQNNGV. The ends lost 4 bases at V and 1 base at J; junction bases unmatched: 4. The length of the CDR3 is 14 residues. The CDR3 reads CASSYGQDSYEQYF. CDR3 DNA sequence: TGTGCCAGCAGCTACGGACAGGATTCCTACGAGCAGTACTTC.

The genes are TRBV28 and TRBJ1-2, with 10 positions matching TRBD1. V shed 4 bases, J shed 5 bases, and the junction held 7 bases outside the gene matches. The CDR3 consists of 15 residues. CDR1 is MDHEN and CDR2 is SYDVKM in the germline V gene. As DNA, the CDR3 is TGTGCCAGCAGTTACCGACAGGGGGCAGGGTATGGCTACACCTTC. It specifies CASSYRQGAGYGYTF.

CDR3 nucleotides: TGTGCCTGGAGCCAGAGAGAGGCAGATACGCAGTATTTT. Its protein product is CAWSQREADTQYF. This chain joins TRBV30 and TRBJ2-3; no firm D call. Germline V gene data show CDR1 as GTSNPN and CDR2 as SVGIG (reference sequence). The V and J ends lost 3 bases and 4 bases respectively, with 11 bases between them. This CDR3 is built from 13 residues.

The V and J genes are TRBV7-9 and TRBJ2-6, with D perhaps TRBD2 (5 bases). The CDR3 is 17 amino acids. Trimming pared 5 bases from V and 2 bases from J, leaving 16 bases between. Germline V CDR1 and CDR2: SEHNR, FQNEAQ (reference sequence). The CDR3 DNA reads TGTGCCAGCAGCCCGCCACCGGGGAAAGCTGGGGCCAACGTCCTGACTTTC. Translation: CASSPPPGKAGANVLTF.

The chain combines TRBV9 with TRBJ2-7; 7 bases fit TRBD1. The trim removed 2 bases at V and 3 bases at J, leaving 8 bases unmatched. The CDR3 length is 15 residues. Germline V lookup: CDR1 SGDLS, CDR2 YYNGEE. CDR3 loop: CASSVEGQAIYEQYF. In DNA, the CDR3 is TGTGCCAGCAGCGTCGAAGGACAGGCAATCTACGAGCAGTACTTC.

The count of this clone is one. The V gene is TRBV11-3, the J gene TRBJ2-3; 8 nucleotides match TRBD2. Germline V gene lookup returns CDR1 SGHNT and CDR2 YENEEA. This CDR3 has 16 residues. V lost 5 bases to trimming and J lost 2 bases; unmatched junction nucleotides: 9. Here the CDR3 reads CASSRGLAPSTDTQYF. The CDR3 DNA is TGTGCCAGCAGCCGCGGACTAGCACCCTCCACAGATACGCAGTATTTT.

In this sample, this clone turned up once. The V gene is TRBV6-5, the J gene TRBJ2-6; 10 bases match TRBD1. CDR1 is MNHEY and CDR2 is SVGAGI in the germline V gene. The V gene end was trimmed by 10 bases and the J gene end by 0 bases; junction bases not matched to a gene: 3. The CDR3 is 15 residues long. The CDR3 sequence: CATRDRGSGANVLTF. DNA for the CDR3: TGTGCCACCCGGGACAGGGGCTCTGGGGCCAACGTCCTGACTTTC.

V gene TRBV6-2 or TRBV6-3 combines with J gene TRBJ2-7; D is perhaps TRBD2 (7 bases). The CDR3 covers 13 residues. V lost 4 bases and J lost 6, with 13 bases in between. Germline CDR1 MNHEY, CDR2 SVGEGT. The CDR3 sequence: CASSFGGPGEQYV. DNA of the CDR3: TGTGCCAGCAGTTTCGGGGGGCCTGGCGAGCAGTACGTC.

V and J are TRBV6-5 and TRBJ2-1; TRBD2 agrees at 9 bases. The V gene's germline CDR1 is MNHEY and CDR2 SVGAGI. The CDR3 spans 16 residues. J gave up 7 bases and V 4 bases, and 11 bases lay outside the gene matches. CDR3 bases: TGTGCCAGCAGTTCCCGATGGGCGGGGGGGCCGAATGAGCAGTTCTTC. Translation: CASSSRWAGGPNEQFF.

CDR3 sequence reads: CASSLRRVRGGTQYF. The CDR3, as DNA: TGTGCCAGCAGCTTAAGGCGGGTCAGGGGCGGAACCCAGTACTTC. The chain is built from TRBV13 and TRBJ2-5; perhaps TRBD1 as D (6 bases). CDR1 is PRHDT, CDR2 FYEKMQ, per germline (reference sequence). With 2 bases removed from V and 8 bases from J, the gap between germline ends came to 18 bases. The CDR3 is 15 amino acids. Full variable domain (missing parts from reference TRBV13 and TRBJ2-5): AAGVIQSPRHLIKEKRETATLKCYPIPRHDTVYWYQQGPGQDPQFLISFYEKMQSDKGSIPDRFSAQQFSDYHSELNMSSLELGDSALYFCASSLRRVRGGTQYFGPGTRLLVL.

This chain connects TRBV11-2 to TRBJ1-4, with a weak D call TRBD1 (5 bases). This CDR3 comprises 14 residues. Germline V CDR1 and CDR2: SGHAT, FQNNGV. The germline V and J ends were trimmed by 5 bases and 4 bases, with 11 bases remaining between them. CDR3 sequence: CASSPRRGNEKLFF. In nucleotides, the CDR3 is TGTGCCAGCAGCCCTAGGAGGGGTAATGAAAAACTGTTTTTT.

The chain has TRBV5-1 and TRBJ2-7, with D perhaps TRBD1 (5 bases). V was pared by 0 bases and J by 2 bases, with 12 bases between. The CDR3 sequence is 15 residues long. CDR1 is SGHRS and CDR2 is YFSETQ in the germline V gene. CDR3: CASSLGQVGAYEQYF. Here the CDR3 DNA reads TGCGCCAGCAGCTTGGGGCAGGTAGGGGCCTACGAGCAGTACTTC.

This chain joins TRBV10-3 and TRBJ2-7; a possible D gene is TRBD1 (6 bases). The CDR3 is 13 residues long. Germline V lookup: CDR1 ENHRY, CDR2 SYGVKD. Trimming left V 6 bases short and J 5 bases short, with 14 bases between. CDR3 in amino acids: CAISPQGRDEQYF. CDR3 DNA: TGTGCCATCAGCCCACAGGGTCGGGACGAGCAGTACTTC.

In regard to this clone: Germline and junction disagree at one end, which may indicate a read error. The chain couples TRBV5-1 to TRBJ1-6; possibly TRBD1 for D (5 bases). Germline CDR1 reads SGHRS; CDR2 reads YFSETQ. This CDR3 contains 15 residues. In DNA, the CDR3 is TGCGCCAGCAGGTTGGGACGGACAAATAATTCACCCCTCCACTTT. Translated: CASRLGRTNNSPLHF.

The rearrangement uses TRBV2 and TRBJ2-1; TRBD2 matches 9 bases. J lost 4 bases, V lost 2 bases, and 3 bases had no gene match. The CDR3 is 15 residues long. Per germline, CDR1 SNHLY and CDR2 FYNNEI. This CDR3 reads CASSEYSGGYNEQFF. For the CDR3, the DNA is TGTGCCAGCAGTGAATATAGCGGGGGATACAATGAGCAGTTCTTC.

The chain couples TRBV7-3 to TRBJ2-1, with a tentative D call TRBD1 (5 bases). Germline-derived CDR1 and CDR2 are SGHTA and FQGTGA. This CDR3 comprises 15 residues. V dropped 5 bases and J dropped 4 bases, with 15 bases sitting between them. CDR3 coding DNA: TGTGCCAGCAGCCCGCTTGGTAAGGGGTACAATGAGCAGTTCTTC. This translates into CASSPLGKGYNEQFF.

CDR3 residues: CASSLGGRGTEAFF. In DNA form, the CDR3 reads TGTGCCAGCAGCTTGGGGGGTAGGGGCACTGAAGCTTTCTTT. The chain joins TRBV13 to TRBJ1-1; D perhaps matches TRBD1 (5 bases). Germline V gene data show CDR1 as PRHDT and CDR2 as FYEKMQ (reference sequence). V dropped 3 bases and J dropped 4 bases, with 12 bases sitting between them. The CDR3 contains 14 residues.

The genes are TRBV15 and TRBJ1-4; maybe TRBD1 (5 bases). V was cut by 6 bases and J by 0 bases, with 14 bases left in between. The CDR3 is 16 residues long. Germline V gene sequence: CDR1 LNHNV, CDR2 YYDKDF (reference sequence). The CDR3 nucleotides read TGTGCCACCAGGAAAAATACAGGTTCAACTAATGAAAAACTGTTTTTT. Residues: CATRKNTGSTNEKLFF.

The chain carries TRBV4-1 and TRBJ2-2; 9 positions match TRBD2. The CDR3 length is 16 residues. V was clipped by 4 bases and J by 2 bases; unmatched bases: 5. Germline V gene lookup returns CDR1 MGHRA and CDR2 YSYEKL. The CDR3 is CASSRLTSGNTGELFF. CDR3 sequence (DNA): TGCGCCAGCAGCCGCCTGACTAGCGGAAACACCGGGGAGCTGTTTTTT.

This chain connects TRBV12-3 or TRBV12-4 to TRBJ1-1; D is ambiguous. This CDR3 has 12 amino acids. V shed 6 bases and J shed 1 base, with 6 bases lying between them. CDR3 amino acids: CASSRQNTEAFF. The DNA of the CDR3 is TGTGCCAGCAGCCGACAGAACACTGAAGCTTTCTTT.

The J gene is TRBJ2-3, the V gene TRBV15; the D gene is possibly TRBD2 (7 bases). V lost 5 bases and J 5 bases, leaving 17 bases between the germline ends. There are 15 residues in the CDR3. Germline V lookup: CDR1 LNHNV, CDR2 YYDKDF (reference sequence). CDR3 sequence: CATSPRGGLRDTQYF. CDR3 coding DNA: TGTGCCACCAGCCCAAGGGGGGGCCTAAGAGATACGCAGTATTTT.

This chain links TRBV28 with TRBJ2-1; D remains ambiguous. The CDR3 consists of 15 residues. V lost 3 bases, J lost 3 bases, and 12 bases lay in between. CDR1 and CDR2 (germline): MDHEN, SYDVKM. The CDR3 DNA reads TGTGCCAGCAGTTTTAGACTTCGGAACTACAATGAGCAGTTCTTC. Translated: CASSFRLRNYNEQFF.